The rows below give T cell receptor beta chains drawn from one sample of a study of identical twins. MiXCR was run by TCRdb on the 5' RACE reads, yielding one entry per CDR3 protein. Found here are 700,000 or so distinct CDR3 sequences, 8.6% of them singletons; the top ten hold more than 0.75%. These data were also reused for a study on yellow fever vaccine responses in identical twins.

Sequenced: PBMCs. The receptors stem from a woman aged 18-30 years in good health. CDR3s include the opening cysteine and the closing phenylalanine or tryptophan. Each record gives: clone size, J gene, D gene, V gene, CDR3 DNA, CDR3 protein. A D gene is named only where the DNA matches it firmly. Some rows mark clone size as missing; the rest say once, few, many or name a class of expanded clone.

>many|TRBJ2-1|TRBD2|TRBV7-2
TGTGCCAGCAGTGGTCCAGAGGGACTAGCGGGAGGTGAGCAGTTCTTC
CASSGPEGLAGGEQFF
>.|TRBJ2-1|TRBD1|TRBV24-1
TGTGCCACCAGTGAGGCAGACAGGGCTTACAATGAGCAGTTCTTC
CATSEADRAYNEQFF
>few|TRBJ1-4|.|TRBV7-8
TGTGCCAGCAGCTTAGGGTCTGGACAGAATGAAAAACTGTTTTTT
CASSLGSGQNEKLFF
>few|TRBJ2-7|.|TRBV28
TGTGCCAGCGGCACAGGGTCAAGAGAGCAGTACTTC
CASGTGSREQYF
>.|TRBJ2-7|.|TRBV29-1
TGCAGCGTTGCGAGAGGGGATCTTGGACAGTACTTC
CSVARGDLGQYF
>few|TRBJ2-7|.|TRBV3-1
TGTGCCAGCAGCCTCCCAGGGACGGCTTTCTACGAGCAGTACTTC
CASSLPGTAFYEQYF
>few|TRBJ2-5|.|TRBV10-3
TGTGCCATCAGTGACCCAGATAGAGCCATACCGGGACCTGGAGGGACCCAGTACTTC
CAISDPDRAIPGPGGTQYF
>few|TRBJ1-1|.|TRBV18
TGTGCCAGCTCGGTTACATGGGGGAACACTGAAGCTTTCTTT
CASSVTWGNTEAFF
>many|TRBJ2-1|TRBD1|TRBV29-1
TGCAGCTACAACAGGGGCAATGAGCAGTTCTTC
CSYNRGNEQFF
>many|TRBJ2-1|.|TRBV20-1
TGCAGTGCTAGAGATACCCAGGCAAATGAGCAGTTCTTC
CSARDTQANEQFF
>few|TRBJ2-7|.|TRBV15
TGTGCCACCAGCCCCCGATCACAGGTTGATGCGCCCAGAGTCCTCTACGAGCAGTACTTC
CATSPRSQVDAPRVLYEQYF
>few|TRBJ2-3|.|TRBV28
TGTGCCAGCAGTCCCTCGCAGGATCTCACAGATACGCAGTATTTT
CASSPSQDLTDTQYF
>.|TRBJ2-1|TRBD2|TRBV10-2
TGCGCCAGCAGGGGGGAGCGGGAGAGCTCCTACAATGAGCAGTTCTTC
CASRGERESSYNEQFF
>few|TRBJ2-1|.|TRBV18
TGTGCCAGCTCAGCGGCAGGAGTTTTGGGCAATGAGCAGTTCTTC
CASSAAGVLGNEQFF
>few|TRBJ1-6|.|TRBV7-9
TGTGCCAGCAGCTTACGGGCCATCAATTCACCCCTCCACTTT
CASSLRAINSPLHF
>.|TRBJ2-7|TRBD2|TRBV28
TGTGCCACCCAAGACAGCGGGGCGGGCGAGCAGTACTTC
CATQDSGAGEQYF
>.|TRBJ1-2|.|TRBV18
TGTGCCAGTCACCACGAAGGAAACTATGGCTACACCTTC
CASHHEGNYGYTF
>few|TRBJ2-1|.|TRBV7-2
TGTGCCAGCAGCTTAGTTTGGAGCAATGAGCAGTTCTTC
CASSLVWSNEQFF